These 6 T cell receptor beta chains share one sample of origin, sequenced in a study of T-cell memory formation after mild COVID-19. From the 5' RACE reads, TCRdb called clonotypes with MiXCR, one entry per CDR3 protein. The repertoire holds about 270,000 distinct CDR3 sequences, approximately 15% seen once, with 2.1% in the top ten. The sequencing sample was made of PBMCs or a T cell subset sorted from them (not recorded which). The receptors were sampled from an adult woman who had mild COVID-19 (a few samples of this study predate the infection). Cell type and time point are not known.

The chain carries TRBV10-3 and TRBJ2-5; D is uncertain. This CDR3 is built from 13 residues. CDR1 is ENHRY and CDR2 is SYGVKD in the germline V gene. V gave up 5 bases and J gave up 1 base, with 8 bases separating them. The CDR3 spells CAISPGFQETQYF. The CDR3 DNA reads TGTGCCATCAGTCCTGGCTTCCAAGAGACCCAGTACTTC.

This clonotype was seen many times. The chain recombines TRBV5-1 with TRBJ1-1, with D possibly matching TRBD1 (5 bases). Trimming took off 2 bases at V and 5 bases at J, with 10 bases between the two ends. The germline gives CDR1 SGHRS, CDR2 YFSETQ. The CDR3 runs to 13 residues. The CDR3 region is CASSFQGETEAFF. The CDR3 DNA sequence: TGCGCCAGCAGCTTTCAGGGAGAGACTGAAGCTTTCTTT.

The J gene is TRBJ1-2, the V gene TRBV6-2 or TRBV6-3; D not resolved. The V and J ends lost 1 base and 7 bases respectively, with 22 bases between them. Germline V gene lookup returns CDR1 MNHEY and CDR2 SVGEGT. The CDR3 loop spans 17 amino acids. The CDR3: CASSYLSPTDQKTGYTF. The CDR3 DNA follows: TGTGCCAGCAGTTACTTGTCCCCAACGGACCAAAAGACTGGCTACACCTTC.

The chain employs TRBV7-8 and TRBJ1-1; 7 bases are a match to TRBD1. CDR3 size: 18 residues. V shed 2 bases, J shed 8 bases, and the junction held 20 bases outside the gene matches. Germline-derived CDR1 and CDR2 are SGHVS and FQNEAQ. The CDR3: CASSLRGGWGQVPSEAFF. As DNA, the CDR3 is TGTGCCAGCAGCTTAAGAGGGGGCTGGGGGCAGGTCCCCTCGGAAGCTTTCTTT. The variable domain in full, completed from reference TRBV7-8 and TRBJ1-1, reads GAGVSQSPRYKVAKRGQDVALRCDPISGHVSLFWYQQALGQGPEFLTYFQNEAQLDKSGLPSDRFFAERPEGSVSTLKIQRTQQEDSAVYLCASSLRGGWGQVPSEAFFGQGTRLTVV.

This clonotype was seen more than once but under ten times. The DNA of the CDR3 is TGTGCCAGCAGCTCCCAGGGCGGGGTGGCCTACAATGAGCAGTTCTTC. Protein sequence: CASSSQGGVAYNEQFF. This chain uses TRBV7-2 with TRBJ2-1, with D possibly being TRBD2 (6 bases). V was pared by 4 bases and J by 2 bases, with 15 bases between. The CDR3 consists of 16 residues. The V gene's germline CDR1 is SGHTA and CDR2 FQGNSA.

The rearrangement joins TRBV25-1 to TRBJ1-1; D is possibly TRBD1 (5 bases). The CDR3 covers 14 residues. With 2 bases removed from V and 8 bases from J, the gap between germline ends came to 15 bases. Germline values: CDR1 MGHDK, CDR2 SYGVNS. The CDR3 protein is CASSEPGPRREAFF. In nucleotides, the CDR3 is TGTGCCAGCAGTGAACCGGGACCTCGTCGGGAAGCTTTCTTT.